What follows are 26 T cell receptor beta chains derived from one specimen sequenced in a study of T cell changes during pregnancy in multiple sclerosis. Assay used: immunoSEQ multiplex PCR; TCRdb lists only in-frame clones, some missing. This sample has under 50,000 clones, with approximately 95% found just once. Sequencing was performed on CD8+ T cells from peripheral blood mononuclear cells, taken in the first trimester of pregnancy. The source of these receptors is a female donor with multiple sclerosis, enrolled in a pregnancy study.

J is TRBJ2-3 and V is TRBV4-2, with 10 bases that match TRBD2. The CDR3 has 16 residues. With V trimmed by 1 base and J by 4 bases, 5 bases remained unmatched. Germline V gene data show CDR1 as LGHNA and CDR2 as YNFKEQ. In DNA form, the CDR3 reads TGTGCCAGCAGCCAAGGTTTAGCGGGAGGTCCAGATACGCAGTATTTT. Translation: CASSQGLAGGPDTQYF.

This chain joins TRBV4-3 and TRBJ2-3; 9 bases line up with TRBD2. This CDR3 contains 21 residues. Germline lookup yields CDR1 LGHNA and CDR2 YSLEER. J was trimmed by 4 bases and V by 0 bases; bases with no gene match: 20. CDR3 in DNA: TGCGCCAGCAGCCAAGAGTCGGGCAGGGGAGGGCTAGCGGGAAGGGCAGATACGCAGTATTTT. Protein product: CASSQESGRGGLAGRADTQYF.

The V and J genes are TRBV4-1 and TRBJ2-1; TRBD2 matches 9 bases. Germline values: CDR1 MGHRA, CDR2 YSYEKL. The CDR3 length is 15 residues. The trim removed 1 base at V and 6 bases at J, leaving 4 bases unmatched. DNA for the CDR3: TGCGCCAGCAGCCAAGGTCCAGCGGGGGGCAATGAGCAGTTCTTC. This translates into CASSQGPAGGNEQFF.

This chain links TRBV28 with TRBJ1-5; D is perhaps TRBD1 (6 bases). Germline V gene sequence: CDR1 MDHEN, CDR2 SYDVKM. The V end lost 2 bases, the J end lost 4 bases, and 18 bases lay between the germline ends. CDR3 length: 17 amino acids. The CDR3 region is CASSLSRMGGPNQPQHF. In DNA form, the CDR3 reads TGTGCCAGCAGTTTAAGCCGAATGGGGGGGCCTAATCAGCCCCAGCATTTT.

Remarks on this clone: The junction departs from the called germline gene at one end, perhaps through a read error. The rearrangement joins TRBV13 to TRBJ1-1; TRBD1 matches at 7 bases. This CDR3 has 12 residues. Germline V CDR1 and CDR2: PRHDT, FYEKMQ (reference sequence). The chain's CDR3 is CASSSYSTGDLF. The CDR3 coding sequence is TGTGCCAGCAGCTCATACTCAACAGGGGATCTCTTT. Full variable domain (outside the CDR3, taken from reference TRBV13 and TRBJ1-1): AAGVIQSPRHLIKEKRETATLKCYPIPRHDTVYWYQQGPGQDPQFLISFYEKMQSDKGSIPDRFSAQQFSDYHSELNMSSLELGDSALYFCASSSYSTGDLFGQGTRLTVV.

This sequence joins TRBV28 and TRBJ2-5, with 8 bases lining up with TRBD2. The CDR3 is 18 amino acids. Trimming removed 3 bases from V and 3 bases from J; junction bases left unmatched: 15. The germline CDR1 and CDR2 sequences are MDHEN and SYDVKM. CDR3 in DNA: TGTGCCAGCAGTTTTCCCCCCAGGGTAGCGGGGAAGGAAGAGACCCAGTACTTC. Its protein product is CASSFPPRVAGKEETQYF.

The chain combines TRBV28 with TRBJ1-2; 7 bases match TRBD1. CDR1 is MDHEN, CDR2 SYDVKM, per germline. The CDR3 contains 14 residues. The junction had 16 bases not matched to a gene; V was cut back by 10 bases and J by 8 bases. The CDR3 region is CATENRGEFGGYTF. In nucleotides, the CDR3 is TGTGCCACCGAAAACAGGGGTGAGTTCGGCGGCTACACCTTC.

This rearrangement joins TRBV6-1 to TRBJ1-2; D might be TRBD1 (5 bases). The length of the CDR3 is 18 residues. V shed 2 bases and J shed 0 bases, with 19 bases lying between them. The germline V gene encodes CDR1 MNHNS and CDR2 SASEGT. The CDR3 reads CASSEKVQGSRSNYGYTF. The CDR3 DNA is TGTGCCAGCAGTGAAAAGGTTCAGGGCTCCCGTTCTAACTATGGCTACACCTTC.

This clone was recorded only once. The chain recombines TRBV18 with TRBJ2-2; D perhaps matches TRBD1 (6 bases). Looked up from germline, CDR1 is KGHSH and CDR2 is LQKENI. This CDR3 is 13 amino acids long. Trimming removed 5 bases from V and 7 bases from J, with 11 bases in between. The CDR3 here is CASSTQGSGELFF. CDR3 bases: TGTGCCAGCTCAACTCAGGGGAGCGGGGAGCTGTTTTTT.

The gene calls are TRBV5-5 and TRBJ2-5; 7 nucleotides match TRBD2. The CDR3 consists of 15 residues. The V segment lost 4 bases and the J segment 2 bases; nucleotides outside the gene matches: 8. Germline loops: CDR1 SGHKS, CDR2 YYEKEE (reference sequence). Written as DNA, the CDR3 is TGTGCCAGCAGCCCGGGGTGGCGGGGGCAAGAGACCCAGTACTTC. Its protein product is CASSPGWRGQETQYF.

V usage is TRBV9 and J usage is TRBJ1-5; D might be TRBD1 (5 bases). CDR3 length: 14 amino acids. Trimming left V 4 bases short and J 7 bases short, with 15 bases between. Germline CDR1 and CDR2: SGDLS and YYNGEE. The CDR3 DNA is TGTGCCAGCAGCCCGGGGGGGAGTCGGCAGCCCCAGCATTTT. Translated, it gives CASSPGGSRQPQHF.

J is TRBJ2-1 and V is TRBV7-8; 9 bases map to TRBD2. J lost 7 bases, V lost 4 bases, and 8 bases had no gene match. The CDR3 extends over 15 amino acids. Germline loops: CDR1 SGHVS, CDR2 FQNEAQ. This CDR3 is CASSSTSGSSNEQFF. Here the CDR3 DNA reads TGTGCCAGCAGCTCAACTAGCGGGTCTTCTAATGAGCAGTTCTTC.

This chain uses TRBV6-1 with TRBJ1-1; the match to TRBD1 covers 9 bases. Germline V CDR1 and CDR2: MNHNS, SASEGT. The V and J ends lost 5 bases and 4 bases, in that order; junction bases with no gene match: 8. The CDR3 spans 15 residues. CDR3 region: CASSQQQGASTEAFF. The CDR3 region has the DNA TGTGCCAGCAGTCAACAACAGGGGGCAAGCACTGAAGCTTTCTTT.

The V gene is TRBV19, the J gene TRBJ2-1; 12 bases fit TRBD2. CDR1 LNHDA and CDR2 SQIVND come from the germline V gene (reference sequence). V was clipped by 5 bases and J by 8 bases; unmatched bases: 7. The CDR3 runs to 15 residues. CDR3 sequence: CASSPALAGGHEQFF. The CDR3 DNA reads as TGTGCCAGTAGTCCAGCCCTAGCGGGAGGGCATGAGCAGTTCTTC. The full variable domain, rest sourced from reference TRBV19 and TRBJ2-1, is DGGITQSPKYLFRKEGQNVTLSCEQNLNHDAMYWYRQDPGQGLRLIYYSQIVNDFQKGDIAEGYSVSREKKESFPLTVTSAQKNPTAFYLCASSPALAGGHEQFFGPGTRLTVL.

The chain is built from TRBV5-6 and TRBJ1-2; TRBD1 aligns across 7 bases. Germline V gene sequence: CDR1 SGHDT, CDR2 YYEEEE. The CDR3 loop spans 14 amino acids. V was clipped by 4 bases and J by 7 bases; unmatched bases: 10. The CDR3, as DNA: TGTGCCAGCAGCGGACCGGGACAGAGTTTTGGCTACACCTTC. Protein: CASSGPGQSFGYTF. Based on the CDR3 plus reference TRBV5-6 and TRBJ1-2, the full variable domain is DAGVTQSPTHLIKTRGQQVTLRCSPKSGHDTVSWYQQALGQGPQFIFQYYEEEERQRGNFPDRFSGHQFPNYSSELNVNALLLGDSALYLCASSGPGQSFGYTFGSGTRLTVV.

J is TRBJ2-1 and V is TRBV9; no firm D call. CDR1 is SGDLS, CDR2 YYNGEE, per germline. Trimming took 4 bases from V and 4 from J, leaving 15 bases between them. The CDR3 covers 15 residues. The DNA of the CDR3 is TGTGCCAGCAGCCCTTATAGTCCGGAGTACAATGAGCAGTTCTTC. Its translation: CASSPYSPEYNEQFF. The full variable domain, its missing parts supplied by reference TRBV9 and TRBJ2-1, is DSGVTQTPKHLITATGQRVTLRCSPRSGDLSVYWYQQSLDQGLQFLIQYYNGEERAKGNILERFSAQQFPDLHSELNLSSLELGDSALYFCASSPYSPEYNEQFFGPGTRLTVL.

The V gene is TRBV6-5, the J gene TRBJ2-7, with 7 bases lining up with TRBD2. Losses at the gene ends were 8 bases for V and 0 bases for J; bases not matched to a gene: 7. The germline V gene encodes CDR1 MNHEY and CDR2 SVGAGI. The CDR3 is made up of 14 amino acids. In DNA form, the CDR3 reads TGTGCCAGCGGGGGAGGCGGGAGCTCCTACGAGCAGTACTTC. It codes for CASGGGGSSYEQYF.

The chain uses TRBV7-9 and TRBJ2-1; 9 bases map to TRBD2. This CDR3 comprises 15 residues. With 8 bases clipped from V and 2 bases from J, the junction kept 7 bases outside the gene matches. Germline V lookup: CDR1 SEHNR, CDR2 FQNEAQ (reference sequence). This CDR3 reads CASLGGRAPYNEQFF. DNA for the CDR3: TGTGCCAGCCTGGGCGGGAGGGCCCCCTACAATGAGCAGTTCTTC.

The chain joins TRBV6-5 to TRBJ2-3; 10 positions match TRBD2. From germline, CDR1 is MNHEY and CDR2 SVGAGI. This CDR3 is built from 14 residues. V gave up 10 bases and J gave up 3 bases; unmatched junction bases: 7. The CDR3 DNA is TGTGCCAATTGCCTGACTAGCGGGACAGATACGCAGTATTTT. Its translation is CANCLTSGTDTQYF.

This chain links TRBV29-1 with TRBJ2-7; maybe TRBD1 (6 bases). Trimming stripped 0 bases from V and 1 base from J, with 16 bases between. The CDR3 loop spans 16 amino acids. CDR1 is SQVTM, CDR2 ANQGSEA, per germline. The DNA for the CDR3 is TGCAGCGTTGAAGATCAGGTCAGGGGTATATCCTACGAGCAGTACTTC. It is translated as CSVEDQVRGISYEQYF.

This chain links TRBV2 with TRBJ1-1; a possible D gene is TRBD1 (6 bases). Germline lookup yields CDR1 SNHLY and CDR2 FYNNEI. This CDR3 has 12 amino acids. Trimming left V 8 bases short and J 5 bases short, with 12 bases between. CDR3 DNA sequence: TGTGCCAGCTCCGAGGGGGGGACTGAAGCTTTCTTT. It yields the protein CASSEGGTEAFF.

V usage is TRBV7-9 and J usage is TRBJ2-4; weak D call: TRBD1 (5 bases). The CDR3 length is 15 residues. The V end was cut by 3 bases, the J end by 0 bases, with 9 bases between. Germline V gene data show CDR1 as SEHNR and CDR2 as FQNEAQ (reference sequence). In nucleotides, the CDR3 is TGTGCCAGCAGCTTGTCAGGGAAAGCCAAAAACATTCAGTACTTC. Translated: CASSLSGKAKNIQYF.

This rearrangement joins TRBV15 to TRBJ2-1, with 10 bases that match TRBD2. Per germline, CDR1 LNHNV and CDR2 YYDKDF (reference sequence). The CDR3 sequence is 14 residues long. V lost 3 bases and J lost 8; bases outside the gene matches: 4. The CDR3 loop reads CATSRTSGPDEQFF. The CDR3 DNA reads TGTGCCACCAGCAGGACTAGCGGGCCGGATGAGCAGTTCTTC.

The chain carries TRBV4-1 and TRBJ1-1; 8 nucleotides agree with TRBD1. The V gene's germline CDR1 is MGHRA and CDR2 YSYEKL. The CDR3 extends over 15 amino acids. After removal of 1 base from V and 5 bases from J, the junction contained 6 bases not matched to a gene. This CDR3 is CASSQGWTGRTEAFF. CDR3 bases: TGCGCCAGCAGCCAAGGTTGGACAGGGCGGACTGAAGCTTTCTTT.

This sequence joins TRBV5-1 and TRBJ2-7, with D tentatively TRBD2 (6 bases). CDR1 and CDR2 from the germline V gene are SGHRS and YFSETQ. The CDR3 loop spans 11 amino acids. The ends were cut back, 6 bases at V and 6 bases at J, with 10 bases in the middle. The CDR3 here is CASTWGGEQYF. The DNA for the CDR3 is TGCGCCAGCACGTGGGGAGGCGAGCAGTACTTC.

This chain uses TRBV9 with TRBJ1-2, with TRBD1 as a possible D gene (5 bases). This CDR3 comprises 16 residues. Germline V gene lookup returns CDR1 SGDLS and CDR2 YYNGEE. With 0 bases removed from V and 3 bases from J, the gap between germline ends came to 15 bases. As DNA, the CDR3 is TGTGCCAGCAGCGTAGCTATCGGCAGGGAGGACTATGGCTACACCTTC. Amino acids: CASSVAIGREDYGYTF.